This T cell receptor beta chain was profiled in a study of shared clonotypes between healthy human individuals. In the naive CD8 group, cells lacked CD45RO and were positively selected for CCR7, so terminally differentiated effector memory CD45RA+ cells were left out. TCRdb keeps only in-frame clones here, not all; method: immunoSEQ multiplex PCR. The sample records about 2 million clones, around 96% being singletons. The ends were cut back, 4 bases at V and 2 bases at J, with 14 bases in the middle. Germline V gene lookup returns CDR1 SGHVS and CDR2 FQNEAQ. The CDR3 runs to 15 residues. The source is a man in his late teens or twenties in good health. The material sequenced was naive CD8+ T cells sorted from blood. The chain links TRBV7-8 to TRBJ1-2; a possible D gene is TRBD1 (5 bases). The chain's CDR3 is CASSSQRDGNYGYTF. CDR3 coding DNA: TGTGCCAGCAGCTCTCAAAGGGACGGAAACTATGGCTACACCTTC.